The rows below give T cell receptor beta chains drawn from one sample of a study of blood T cell repertoires in COVID-19. The table came from immunoSEQ multiplex PCR; TCRdb's copy has only in-frame clones and leaves some out. The sample lists about 220,000 clones; over 80% were seen once. Source material: PBMCs or T cells enriched from blood (not recorded which). Every receptor here comes from a woman in her thirties or forties who had recovered from COVID-19. Both conserved end residues are part of each CDR3. A D gene is named only where the DNA matches it firmly. The size field is filled for only some rows; it gives once, few, many or a size class.

j_gene | v_gene | abundance | d_gene | CDR3nt | CDR3aa
TRBJ1-4 | TRBV3-1/TRBV3-2 | - | - | TGTGCCAGCAGCCAAGGCAGGGTTTCTAATGAAAAACTGTTTTTT | CASSQGRVSNEKLFF
TRBJ2-4 | TRBV5-1 | - | TRBD1 | TGCGCCAGCAGCCGGGACAGGGAGGCCAAAAACATTCAGTACTTC | CASSRDREAKNIQYF
TRBJ2-1 | TRBV2 | - | - | TGTGCCAGCAGTGAAATGGGCCCCAATGAGCAGTTCTTC | CASSEMGPNEQFF
TRBJ1-5 | TRBV15 | - | - | TGTGCCACCAGCAGTGGAATAGGGGGCAATCAGCCCCAGCATTTT | CATSSGIGGNQPQHF
TRBJ1-5 | TRBV6-5 | - | - | TGTGCCAGCAGTTACCGGGACGGGGAGGGTCAGCCCCAGCATTTT | CASSYRDGEGQPQHF
TRBJ2-2 | TRBV30 | - | - | TGTGCCGGGGAGCCGGGAAGCAACACCGGGGAGCTGTTTTTT | CAGEPGSNTGELFF
TRBJ1-5 | TRBV3-1/TRBV3-2 | - | - | TGTGCCAGCAGCCAAGCCGCAGGGTCGAATCAGCCCCAGCATTTT | CASSQAAGSNQPQHF
TRBJ1-4 | TRBV11-3 | - | TRBD1 | TGTGCCAGCAGCCGCGGGACAGGGGTGGGGACTAATGAAAAACTGTTTTTT | CASSRGTGVGTNEKLFF
TRBJ1-1 | TRBV2 | - | - | TGTGCCAGCAGTGTACAGGGTACGGGGACTGAAGCTTTCTTT | CASSVQGTGTEAFF
TRBJ1-5 | TRBV19 | - | TRBD1 | TGTGCCAGTAGAGGACAGGGATATCAGCCCCAGCATTTT | CASRGQGYQPQHF
TRBJ2-2 | TRBV11-2 | many | - | TGTGCCAGCAGCTCCTTATTCCGGGGATCCACCGGGGAGCTGTTTTTT | CASSSLFRGSTGELFF
TRBJ2-1 | TRBV12-5 | - | TRBD2 | TGTGCTAGTGGTTTGGTGCTAGCGGGAGGGCCTGGTGAGCAGTTCTTC | CASGLVLAGGPGEQFF
TRBJ1-1 | TRBV2 | many | - | TGTGCCAGCAGTGAATGGCTCACTGAAGCTTTCTTT | CASSEWLTEAFF
TRBJ2-1 | TRBV3-1/TRBV3-2 | - | - | TGTGCCAGCAGCCAGACTGTGAGCTCCTACAATGAGCAGTTCTTC | CASSQTVSSYNEQFF
TRBJ1-2 | TRBV6-5 | - | - | TGTGCTAGCGCCAGGCAAAACTATGGCTACACCTTC | CASARQNYGYTF
TRBJ2-2 | TRBV6-1 | - | TRBD2 | TGTGCCAGCAGTGCCGGACTAGCGGGAGGAGGGGGGGAGCTGTTTTTT | CASSAGLAGGGGELFF
TRBJ2-1 | TRBV10-1 | - | - | TGCGCCAGCAGTGATAGCCTCGCCAACAATGAGCAGTTCTTC | CASSDSLANNEQFF
TRBJ2-5 | TRBV11-2 | few | - | TGTGCCAGCAGCTCTCAAGAGACCCAGTACTTC | CASSSQETQYF
TRBJ2-7 | TRBV10-1 | - | - | TGCGCCAGGGGTGGGGTCGTGACTAAGTTGGCGCGATACTACGAGCAGTACTTC | CARGGVVTKLARYYEQYF
TRBJ1-4 | TRBV30 | once | TRBD1 | TGTGCCATAGAAGCCGGGACAGGGGTCTATGTTCGAGAAAAACTGTTTTTT | CAIEAGTGVYVREKLFF
TRBJ2-2 | TRBV19 | - | TRBD2 | TGTGCCAGTACCGGACTAGCGGGGACCGGGGAGCTGTTTTTT | CASTGLAGTGELFF
TRBJ2-5 | TRBV28 | - | - | TGTGCCAGCAGTACATGGGCGGGGAGAGAGACCCAGTACTTC | CASSTWAGRETQYF
TRBJ2-2 | TRBV20-1 | - | - | TGCAGTGCTAGTACGGGATCTGGGGGCTACACCGGGGAGCTGTTTTTT | CSASTGSGGYTGELFF
TRBJ2-1 | TRBV7-8 | - | TRBD2 | TGTGCCAGCAGCTTAGCCCTAGCGGAGAATGAGCAGTTCTTC | CASSLALAENEQFF
TRBJ2-5 | TRBV5-4 | - | TRBD2 | TGTGCCAGCAGCCTTCGACTAGCTGAGACCCAGTACTTC | CASSLRLAETQYF
TRBJ2-1 | TRBV18 | - | TRBD1 | TGTGCCAGCTCCCCCCGGGACAGGGCTCGTATCGATGAGCAGTTCTTC | CASSPRDRARIDEQFF
TRBJ2-1 | TRBV5-1 | many | TRBD2 | TGCGCCAGCAGCCCAACTAGCGGGACCTTCAATGAGCAGTTCTTC | CASSPTSGTFNEQFF
TRBJ1-1 | TRBV10-3 | - | - | TGTGCCATCAGTGGGCAGGTGAACACTGAAGCTTTCTTT | CAISGQVNTEAFF
TRBJ1-2 | TRBV12-3/TRBV12-4 | - | - | TGTGCCAGCAGTTTGACAGCAAACTATGGCTACACCTTC | CASSLTANYGYTF
TRBJ2-5 | TRBV27 | once | - | TGTGCCAGCAGTTTAACGTTCAGCGGGCAAGAGACCCAGTACTTC | CASSLTFSGQETQYF
TRBJ1-5 | TRBV9 | - | TRBD1 | TGTGCCAGCAGCCTCAACAGGGGGCGCGTTCAGCCCCAGCATTTT | CASSLNRGRVQPQHF
TRBJ2-5 | TRBV5-1 | - | - | TGCGCCAGCAGCTTGACAGCACAAGAGACCCAGTACTTC | CASSLTAQETQYF
TRBJ1-1 | TRBV5-6 | - | TRBD1 | TGTGCCAGCAGCGAGACAGGGAGAACTGAAGCTTTCTTT | CASSETGRTEAFF
TRBJ2-7 | TRBV5-1 | once | - | TGCGCCAGCAGCCTTGACAGTCTCGAGCAGTACTTC | CASSLDSLEQYF
TRBJ1-2 | TRBV28 | - | - | TGTGCCAGCAGTTCGGCCGGGCCTGCGGGTGACTATGGCTACACCTTC | CASSSAGPAGDYGYTF
TRBJ1-5 | TRBV10-3 | - | TRBD1 | TGTGCCATCAGTGAGCGGACAGGGGTCCATCAGCCCCAGCATTTT | CAISERTGVHQPQHF
TRBJ1-1 | TRBV29-1 | - | - | TGCAGCGTTGAAAGTCCACAGCTTGGAGCTTTCTTT | CSVESPQLGAFF
TRBJ1-1 | TRBV3-1/TRBV3-2 | - | TRBD1 | TGTGCCAGCAGCCCAAAACAGGGGGGGAACACTGAAGCTTTCTTT | CASSPKQGGNTEAFF
TRBJ2-1 | TRBV29-1 | few | TRBD1 | TGCAGCGTTGAGGGATCGGGACAGGGTTACAATGAGCAGTTCTTC | CSVEGSGQGYNEQFF
TRBJ2-6 | TRBV10-1 | - | - | TGCGCCAGCAGCCATGGAGGGCCTGACACTGGGGCCAACGTCCTGACTTTC | CASSHGGPDTGANVLTF